The 24 T cell receptor beta chains given below trace back to one sample, sequenced in a study of shared clonotypes between healthy human individuals. Some clones are missing from TCRdb's copy, which holds only in-frame ones; the method was immunoSEQ multiplex PCR. This repertoire shows about 2.3 million clones, approximately 95% found once; its top ten account for 0.3% to 0.4%. Sample: naive CD4+ T cells from PBMCs. Documented subset: CD45RA+ positively selected. All receptors come from a man aged 18 to 30 in good health. Some clones in this sample may be carry-over from other donors' samples.

This chain joins TRBV2 and TRBJ2-2, with D possibly matching TRBD1 (6 bases). The ends were cut back, 2 bases at V and 0 bases at J, with 13 bases in the middle. Per the germline V gene, CDR1 is SNHLY and CDR2 is FYNNEI. The CDR3 totals 17 residues. CDR3 residues: CASSETPGAANTGELFF. The CDR3 DNA reads as TGTGCCAGCAGTGAAACCCCAGGGGCGGCGAACACCGGGGAGCTGTTTTTT.

V gene TRBV2 combines with J gene TRBJ2-2; D perhaps matches TRBD2 (7 bases). There are 14 residues in the CDR3. Germline V gives CDR1 SNHLY, CDR2 FYNNEI. V lost 6 bases to trimming and J lost 6 bases, with 14 bases between them. CDR3 DNA sequence: TGTGCCAGCAGAATCCTAGGGGGGGCCGGGGAGCTGTTTTTT. Protein: CASRILGGAGELFF.

The rearrangement links TRBV7-6 to TRBJ2-7; possible D gene TRBD2, 6 bases. CDR3 length equals 14 residues. V lost 5 bases to trimming and J lost 2 bases, with 13 bases between them. Germline assignment: CDR1 SGHVS and CDR2 FNYEAQ. The CDR3 DNA sequence: TGTGCCAGCAGCCTCCGGGACTCGACCTACGAGCAGTACTTC. This codes for CASSLRDSTYEQYF.

The V gene is TRBV7-3, the J gene TRBJ2-2, with D possibly matching TRBD2 (6 bases). The V gene lost 4 bases and the J gene lost 8 bases, with 20 bases spanning the gap. The germline V gene has CDR1 SGHTA and CDR2 FQGTGA. The CDR3 is made up of 16 amino acids. The CDR3 sequence: CASSSRSGTRAGELFF. Written as DNA, the CDR3 is TGTGCCAGCAGCTCTAGGTCGGGGACTCGAGCAGGGGAGCTGTTTTTT.

This chain connects TRBV7-2 to TRBJ1-1; D possibly corresponds to TRBD1 (5 bases). V lost 4 bases and J lost 4, with 22 bases in between. The V gene's germline CDR1 is SGHTA and CDR2 FQGNSA. This CDR3 is built from 17 residues. CDR3 bases: TGTGCCAGCAGCTCACGGACTGGGGGATTCTTGGGCACTGAAGCTTTCTTT. Its protein is CASSSRTGGFLGTEAFF.

The chain has TRBV9 and TRBJ2-3; no reliable D call. V was cut by 4 bases and J by 4 bases, with 13 bases left in between. Germline values: CDR1 SGDLS, CDR2 YYNGEE. This CDR3 has 14 amino acids. The CDR3 here is CASSSRGAADTQYF. CDR3 sequence (DNA): TGTGCCAGCAGCTCCCGAGGAGCCGCAGATACGCAGTATTTT.

The chain is built from TRBV7-3 and TRBJ2-1; D remains unclear. Germline assignment: CDR1 SGHTA and CDR2 FQGTGA. The V and J ends lost 4 bases and 9 bases respectively, with 10 bases between them. The CDR3 covers 12 residues. The CDR3 spells CASSSTSIEQFF. For the CDR3, the DNA is TGTGCCAGCAGCTCGACTTCTATTGAGCAGTTCTTC.

As DNA, the CDR3 is TGCGCCAGCAGCTTGGCCGGGACTAGCGGGAGGGCGACAGATACGCAGTATTTT. It specifies CASSLAGTSGRATDTQYF. V gene TRBV5-1 combines with J gene TRBJ2-3; 16 nucleotides match TRBD2. This CDR3 region has 18 residues. Germline V gene sequence: CDR1 SGHRS, CDR2 YFSETQ. Trimming cost V 0 bases and J 3 bases; bases outside gene matches: 4.

This sequence joins TRBV10-2 and TRBJ2-7, with D possibly matching TRBD2 (6 bases). Germline V gives CDR1 WSHSY, CDR2 SAAADI. Trimming removed 7 bases at V and 4 bases at J, with 14 bases between. The CDR3 has 13 residues. The CDR3 loop reads CASTVGGPYEQYF. The CDR3 DNA reads TGCGCCAGCACCGTGGGGGGTCCTTACGAGCAGTACTTC.

This clone occurred once. The rearrangement joins TRBV7-8 to TRBJ1-1, with TRBD1 matching over 7 bases. V shed 5 bases and J 3 bases; nucleotides not matched to a gene: 12. CDR1 and CDR2 (germline): SGHVS, FQNEAQ. This CDR3 spans 16 amino acids. This CDR3 is CASSPDRTPRYTEAFF. CDR3 bases: TGTGCCAGCAGCCCGGACAGGACCCCTAGGTACACTGAAGCTTTCTTT.

With regard to this clone: Other DNA sequences of this sample code for an identical CDR3. The chain links TRBV29-1 to TRBJ1-2; D not resolved. The CDR3 sequence is 12 residues long. V lost 7 bases, J lost 2 bases, and 11 bases lay in between. The V gene's germline CDR1 is SQVTM and CDR2 ANQGSEA. DNA of the CDR3: TGCAGCGGTGGCGGCCTCAACTATGGCTACACCTTC. Protein product: CSGGGLNYGYTF. Combining the CDR3 with reference TRBV29-1 and TRBJ1-2 gives the whole variable domain SAVISQKPSRDICQRGTSLTIQCQVDSQVTMMFWYRQQPGQSLTLIATANQGSEATYESGFVIDKFPISRPNLTFSTLTVSNMSPEDSSIYLCSGGGLNYGYTFGSGTRLTVV.

The chain has TRBV7-2 and TRBJ1-1; D possibly corresponds to TRBD1 (5 bases). The germline V gene has CDR1 SGHTA and CDR2 FQGNSA. The length of the CDR3 is 15 residues. V lost 5 bases and J lost 1, with 14 bases in between. CDR3 sequence reads: CASSTRTHSNTEAFF. The CDR3 nucleotides are TGTGCCAGCAGCACCAGGACACACTCGAACACTGAAGCTTTCTTT.

A remark on this clone: The identical CDR3 is also encoded by other nucleotide sequences in the sample. The chain has TRBV10-3 and TRBJ1-4; no definite D call. This CDR3 has 15 amino acids. V lost 0 bases, J lost 0 bases, and 5 bases lay in between. Germline V gives CDR1 ENHRY, CDR2 SYGVKD. The CDR3 nucleotides are TGTGCCATCAGTGAGTCTGGTGCAACTAATGAAAAACTGTTTTTT. Its translation: CAISESGATNEKLFF.

The gene calls are TRBV18 and TRBJ2-2, with D uncertain. CDR1 is KGHSH, CDR2 LQKENI, per germline. Between the trimmed V and J ends, which lost 3 bases and 4 bases, there was a span of 12 bases. There are 15 residues in the CDR3. The CDR3 here is CASSPVALSTGELFF. DNA of the CDR3: TGTGCCAGCTCACCCGTAGCACTCTCCACCGGGGAGCTGTTTTTT.

V usage is TRBV5-1 and J usage is TRBJ2-2; D is undetermined. V lost 3 bases and J lost 0, with 9 bases in between. Germline values: CDR1 SGHRS, CDR2 YFSETQ. The CDR3 is 15 amino acids. CDR3 sequence: CASSSRSTNTGELFF. The CDR3 coding sequence is TGCGCCAGCAGCTCTCGTAGTACGAACACCGGGGAGCTGTTTTTT.

On this clone itself: The same CDR3 arises from other DNA sequences in this sample as well. This chain connects TRBV28 to TRBJ1-2, with no clear D. The germline V gene encodes CDR1 MDHEN and CDR2 SYDVKM. The CDR3 runs 14 residues. The ends were cut back, 2 bases at V and 1 base at J, with 8 bases in the middle. The CDR3 sequence is CASSLRELNYGYTF. In DNA, the CDR3 is TGTGCCAGCAGTTTAAGGGAGCTTAACTATGGCTACACCTTC.

The V gene is TRBV7-3, the J gene TRBJ2-1; the D gene is possibly TRBD2 (6 bases). V was pared by 2 bases and J by 0 bases, with 14 bases between. CDR3 length: 17 amino acids. CDR1 SGHTA and CDR2 FQGTGA come from the germline V gene. CDR3 nucleotide sequence: TGTGCCAGCAGCTTATTGGGGGACTTAAGCTCCTACAATGAGCAGTTCTTC. Its protein product is CASSLLGDLSSYNEQFF.

The V gene is TRBV5-8, the J gene TRBJ1-2; D is uncertain. V lost 3 bases to trimming and J lost 7 bases, with 10 bases between them. CDR1 is SGHTS, CDR2 YDEGEE, per germline. This CDR3 region has 12 residues. The CDR3 protein is CASSSPRAGYTF. The CDR3 DNA reads as TGTGCCAGCAGCTCCCCCCGGGCTGGCTACACCTTC.

With respect to this clone: One end of the junction varies from germline; a read error may be responsible. The V and J genes are TRBV7-8 and TRBJ1-4; 7 positions match TRBD1. Germline V CDR1 and CDR2: SGHVS, FQNEAQ. CDR3 size: 13 residues. The CDR3 DNA sequence: TGTGCCAGCAGCTTAGGGGGTCGGGACAGCTCGAATTTT. Residues: CASSLGGRDSSNF.

The V and J genes are TRBV2 and TRBJ2-3; D uncertain. This CDR3 is built from 14 residues. Germline lookup yields CDR1 SNHLY and CDR2 FYNNEI. V dropped 0 bases and J dropped 3 bases, with 7 bases sitting between them. As DNA, the CDR3 is TGTGCCAGCAGTGAAGCGTTGGCTACAGATACGCAGTATTTT. Protein: CASSEALATDTQYF. The full variable domain, with the rest looked up from reference TRBV2 and TRBJ2-3, is EPEVTQTPSHQVTQMGQEVILRCVPISNHLYFYWYRQILGQKVEFLVSFYNNEISEKSEIFDDQFSVERPDGSNFTLKIRSTKLEDSAMYFCASSEALATDTQYFGPGTRLTVL.

The chain uses TRBV4-3 and TRBJ2-3; possibly TRBD2 for D (6 bases). V dropped 1 base and J dropped 10 bases, with 18 bases sitting between them. CDR3 length: 15 amino acids. Germline CDR1 and CDR2: LGHNA and YSLEER. The CDR3: CASSQGRLASSPQYF. For the CDR3, the DNA is TGCGCCAGCAGCCAAGGGAGGCTAGCGAGCTCTCCGCAGTATTTT.

The chain combines TRBV7-3 with TRBJ2-5; weak D call: TRBD1 (6 bases). V was trimmed by 4 bases and J by 9 bases, leaving 15 bases between them. CDR1 and CDR2 from the germline V gene are SGHTA and FQGTGA. The CDR3 extends over 13 amino acids. CDR3 coding DNA: TGTGCCAGCAGCTCGAGACAGCCAGGGGCCCAGTACTTC. As protein: CASSSRQPGAQYF.

The V call is TRBV4-2, the J call TRBJ2-3, with 10 positions matching TRBD1. With V trimmed by 2 bases and J by 2 bases, 19 bases remained unmatched. Germline loops: CDR1 LGHNA, CDR2 YNFKEQ. The CDR3 has 21 residues. The CDR3 protein is CASSQRAQTGGLIPNTDTQYF. The CDR3 nucleotides read TGTGCCAGCAGCCAAAGGGCTCAGACAGGGGGCCTTATCCCCAACACAGATACGCAGTATTTT.

The table lists this clone with a count of one. This chain connects TRBV29-1 to TRBJ2-1, with D perhaps matching TRBD2 (6 bases). The CDR3 covers 14 residues. V was clipped by 6 bases and J by 2 bases, with 14 bases between them. In germline, CDR1 is SQVTM, CDR2 ANQGSEA. CDR3 loop: CSVDSRLAYNEQFF. The DNA for the CDR3 is TGCAGCGTCGACTCTAGACTAGCCTACAATGAGCAGTTCTTC.